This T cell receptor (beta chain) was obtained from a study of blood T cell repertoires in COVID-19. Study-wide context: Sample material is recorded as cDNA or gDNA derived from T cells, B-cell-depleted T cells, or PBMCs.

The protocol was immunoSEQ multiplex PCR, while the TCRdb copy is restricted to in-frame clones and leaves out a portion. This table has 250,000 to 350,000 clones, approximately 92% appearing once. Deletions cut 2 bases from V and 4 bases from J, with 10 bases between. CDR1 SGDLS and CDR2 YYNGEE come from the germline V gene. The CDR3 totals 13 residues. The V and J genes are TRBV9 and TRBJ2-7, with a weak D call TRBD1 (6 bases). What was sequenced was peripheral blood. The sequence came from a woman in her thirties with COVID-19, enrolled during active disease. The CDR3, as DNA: TGTGCCAGCAGCGTCGGGACACCTTACGAGCAGTACTTC. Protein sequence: CASSVGTPYEQYF.